Below are 14 T cell receptor beta chains sequenced from a single sample in a study of shared clonotypes between healthy human individuals. Clones were sequenced by immunoSEQ multiplex PCR, and TCRdb holds only the in-frame ones, with some missing. The data show 550,000 to 700,000 clones, around 73% seen once. Sequences were obtained from memory CD4+ T cells sorted from blood. Noted subset: CD45RA-negative fraction. The receptors shown here come from a woman under 40 in good health.

This clone has more than one count but fewer than ten. CDR3 in DNA: TGTGCCAGCAGTGGACTAGGGTTAACCGGGGAGCTGTTTTTT. This sequence encodes CASSGLGLTGELFF. The gene calls are TRBV6-1 and TRBJ2-2, with a possible D match to TRBD2 (6 bases). CDR1 is MNHNS, CDR2 SASEGT, per germline. Trimming shortened V by 4 bases and J by 5 bases, and 11 bases separated the two germline ends. CDR3 length equals 14 residues.

The chain employs TRBV5-1 and TRBJ2-1; no firm D call. The germline CDR1 and CDR2 sequences are SGHRS and YFSETQ. This CDR3 is 15 amino acids long. Trimming left V 0 bases short and J 3 bases short, with 10 bases between. The CDR3 nucleotides read TGCGCCAGCAGCTTGGAAGGCACCTACTACAATGAGCAGTTCTTC. Its protein is CASSLEGTYYNEQFF.

The genes are TRBV15 and TRBJ2-7, with 8 bases aligning to TRBD1. The germline gives CDR1 LNHNV, CDR2 YYDKDF (reference sequence). V lost 6 bases to trimming and J lost 2 bases; unmatched junction nucleotides: 6. The CDR3 consists of 14 residues. For the CDR3, the DNA is TGTGCCACCAGAGCCGGGACAGGTACCTACGAGCAGTACTTC. Translation: CATRAGTGTYEQYF.

The chain couples TRBV5-5 to TRBJ2-3, with D hard to call. The CDR3 is 12 amino acids. The germline CDR1 and CDR2 sequences are SGHKS and YYEKEE (reference sequence). The germline V and J ends were trimmed by 4 bases and 8 bases, with 11 bases remaining between them. CDR3 sequence reads: CASSRAEGTQYF. CDR3 coding DNA: TGTGCCAGCAGCCGGGCAGAAGGTACGCAGTATTTT.

In its sample, this clone was seen many times. The chain uses TRBV29-1 and TRBJ2-7, with TRBD2 matching 8 bases. The trim removed 7 bases at V and 2 bases at J, leaving 7 bases unmatched. Per germline, CDR1 SQVTM and CDR2 ANQGSEA. The length of the CDR3 is 13 residues. The CDR3 is CSAAGSGAYEQYF. The CDR3 coding sequence is TGCAGCGCCGCTGGTAGCGGGGCCTACGAGCAGTACTTC.

This clone was observed a few times. The chain has TRBV28 and TRBJ1-4; a weak D match, TRBD1 (6 bases). V was pared by 3 bases and J by 10 bases, with 15 bases between. The CDR3 loop spans 14 amino acids. Germline V gene lookup returns CDR1 MDHEN and CDR2 SYDVKM. The CDR3, as DNA: TGTGCCAGCAGTTTGATACAAGGAGGGGGAAAACTGTTTTTT. It codes for CASSLIQGGGKLFF. The whole variable domain, remainder taken from reference TRBV28 and TRBJ1-4, is DVKVTQSSRYLVKRTGEKVFLECVQDMDHENMFWYRQDPGLGLRLIYFSYDVKMKEKGDIPEGYSVSREKKERFSLILESASTNQTSMYLCASSLIQGGGKLFFGSGTQLSVL.

This chain joins TRBV5-6 and TRBJ2-5, with D hard to call. The germline gives CDR1 SGHDT, CDR2 YYEEEE. Trimming left V 4 bases short and J 4 bases short, with 5 bases between. This CDR3 has 11 amino acids. CDR3 sequence (DNA): TGTGCCAGCAGCACTGGAGAGACCCAGTACTTC. Residues: CASSTGETQYF.

The J gene is TRBJ2-4, the V gene TRBV4-1; no firm D call. CDR3 length equals 17 residues. V lost 0 bases, J lost 0 bases, and 12 bases lay in between. Germline V gene sequence: CDR1 MGHRA, CDR2 YSYEKL. The CDR3 sequence is CASSQDRLKLAKNIQYF. CDR3 sequence (DNA): TGCGCCAGCAGCCAAGATCGGCTGAAGCTAGCCAAAAACATTCAGTACTTC.

The chain combines TRBV5-4 with TRBJ2-2, with 9 bases that match TRBD2. The CDR3 has 16 residues. CDR1 SGHNT and CDR2 YYREEE come from the germline V gene (reference sequence). V was clipped by 4 bases and J by 6 bases; unmatched bases: 10. The CDR3 is CASSQLAGHSSGELFF. The DNA of the CDR3 is TGTGCCAGCAGCCAACTAGCGGGCCACAGTTCCGGGGAGCTGTTTTTT. Full variable domain (remainder filled in from reference TRBV5-4 and TRBJ2-2): ETGVTQSPTHLIKTRGQQVTLRCSSQSGHNTVSWYQQALGQGPQFIFQYYREEENGRGNFPPRFSGLQFPNYSSELNVNALELDDSALYLCASSQLAGHSSGELFFGEGSRLTVL.

V usage is TRBV10-3 and J usage is TRBJ1-2, with D maybe TRBD1 (5 bases). The CDR3 length is 15 residues. The germline CDR1 and CDR2 sequences are ENHRY and SYGVKD. V lost 4 bases and J lost 3, with 15 bases in between. The CDR3 reads CAISADSLFYYGYTF. CDR3 coding DNA: TGTGCCATCAGTGCTGACAGCTTGTTTTACTATGGCTACACCTTC.

The V and J genes are TRBV4-2 and TRBJ2-2, with 10 bases matching TRBD2. The CDR3 contains 17 residues. CDR1 and CDR2 (germline): LGHNA, YNFKEQ. V dropped 0 bases and J dropped 6; count of bases not matched to a gene: 7. CDR3 bases: TGTGCCAGCAGCCAAGATTCTAGCGGGAGTCCCGCCGGGGAGCTGTTTTTT. Its translation is CASSQDSSGSPAGELFF.

The V call is TRBV28, the J call TRBJ2-6; D is possibly TRBD1 or TRBD2 (5 bases each). Germline V gene sequence: CDR1 MDHEN, CDR2 SYDVKM. The CDR3 is 20 amino acids. Trimming cost V 7 bases and J 0 bases, with 25 bases left between them. For the CDR3, the DNA is TGTGCCAGCATCCTTGGGCAGGGAGCCAGCGGAACCTCTGGGGCCAACGTCCTGACTTTC. Amino acid sequence: CASILGQGASGTSGANVLTF.

The chain employs TRBV5-1 and TRBJ2-1; 9 bases align to TRBD1. V shed 4 bases and J 2 bases; nucleotides not matched to a gene: 4. Looked up from germline, CDR1 is SGHRS and CDR2 is YFSETQ. CDR3 size: 15 residues. The CDR3 loop reads CASSRGQGPYNEQFF. The CDR3 bases are TGCGCCAGCAGCAGGGGACAGGGTCCCTACAATGAGCAGTTCTTC.

This clone was recorded once. This sequence joins TRBV19 and TRBJ2-1, with 12 bases identical to TRBD2. The CDR3 contains 15 residues. The germline V gene encodes CDR1 LNHDA and CDR2 SQIVND (reference sequence). The junction had 6 bases not matched to a gene; V was cut back by 5 bases and J by 7 bases. The CDR3, as DNA: TGTGCCAGTAGTTGGACTAGCGGGAAGGATAATGAGCAGTTCTTC. Its translation: CASSWTSGKDNEQFF.